This TCR beta chain was captured by sequencing in a study of T cells after yellow fever vaccination. At the level of the study: Researchers used SMART-Seq v4 Ultra Low Input to prepare fractions that had low cell numbers. Study-wide results and limits: Highly abundant clonotypes carried over from the bulk population could end up in FACS-sorted repertoires as contaminants. After the booster, over 95% of CD4 and roughly nine tenths of CD8 primary-response clones were re-detected.

The CDR3 runs 14 residues. V lost 8 bases and J lost 1; bases outside the gene matches: 5. Germline V CDR1 and CDR2: SEHNR, FQNEAQ (reference sequence). As concerns this clonotype: The antigen is not known.

TCRdb independently ran MiXCR on the 5' RACE reads; one entry per CDR3 protein. Of 620,000 or so distinct CDR3 sequences in the sample, about 12% were seen once. Here the sequenced sample was PBMCs, taken on the day of the yellow fever booster vaccination. The TCR was taken from a young man who received the YFV17D yellow fever vaccine. V usage is TRBV7-9 and J usage is TRBJ2-3; 8 bases are shared with TRBD2. The CDR3 DNA reads as TGTGCCAGCCGAACAGCGGGAGGCACAGATACGCAGTATTTT. Amino acid sequence: CASRTAGGTDTQYF.